The rows below give T cell receptor beta chains drawn from one sample of a study of vaccination and CD4 T cells after COVID-19. For these TCRs, the target antigens are not known. TCRdb re-analysed the PCR reads in MiXCR, keeping a single row per CDR3 protein. The table records about 11,000 distinct CDR3 sequences, around 73% of them present only once. The material sequenced was CD4+ T cells from blood, cultured in vitro. The receptor source for this set is a human donor who had recovered from COVID-19. Both conserved end residues are part of each CDR3. A D gene is named only where the DNA matches it firmly. A clone size is listed for some rows: how often the clone was seen (once, few, many), or a class if it is expanded.

abundance	d_gene	v_gene	j_gene	CDR3nt	CDR3aa
once	-	TRBV19	TRBJ2-5	TGTGCCAGTAGTATTTGGCGGGGCCAAGAGACCCAGTACTTC	CASSIWRGQETQYF
-	-	TRBV20-1	TRBJ2-7	TGCAGTGCTAGAGATATTCGGGGGAGCGGGTACGAGCAGTACTTC	CSARDIRGSGYEQYF
-	-	TRBV6-1	TRBJ1-6	TGTGCCAGCAGACCGGGAACCGACATAACACCCCTCCACTTT	CASRPGTDITPLHF
-	TRBD1	TRBV19	TRBJ1-1	TGTGCCAGTAGTGCCCGTTTGGGACAGGCAAGGGAAGGGAACACTGAAGCTTTCTTT	CASSARLGQAREGNTEAFF
few	-	TRBV6-1	TRBJ2-7	TGTGCCAGCAGACCCCAGGTTAGCTCCTACGAGCAGTACTTC	CASRPQVSSYEQYF
-	TRBD2	TRBV7-2	TRBJ2-5	TGTGCCAGCAGCCTGGGGGTGGTTAGCGGGACTCAAGAGACCCAGTACTTC	CASSLGVVSGTQETQYF
-	-	TRBV10-1	TRBJ2-3	TGCGCCAGCAGTGAAGAGCGGCCTAGCACAGATACGCAGTATTTT	CASSEERPSTDTQYF
-	-	TRBV11-2	TRBJ2-7	TGTGCCAGCAGCCAGGTCCGGGGGTCGTCCTACGAGCAGTACTTC	CASSQVRGSSYEQYF
-	-	TRBV12-3/TRBV12-4	TRBJ2-7	TGTGCCAGCAGTCCACGACAGGATACCTACGAGCAGTACTTC	CASSPRQDTYEQYF
few	-	TRBV6-2/TRBV6-3	TRBJ2-7	TGTGCCAGCAGTCCGCTAGGGGGCGGGAGGACCGGCAACGAGCAGTACTTC	CASSPLGGGRTGNEQYF